The subject of this entry is one T cell receptor (beta chain). The data derive from a study of blood T cells in healthy people across ages. The CDR3 consists of 16 residues. The V gene lost 5 bases and the J gene lost 3 bases, with 19 bases spanning the gap. A second PCR, run for about 7 to 12 cycles, used a sample-barcoded 5' primer plus a J-beta primer mix. TCRdb processed the 5' RACE reads anew with MiXCR; each CDR3 protein has one entry. The sample shows some 850,000 distinct CDR3 sequences, under 30% of them seen only once. These same data were also listed under a study on T cells of mothers and their children.

Sequencing was carried out using blood. The V gene is TRBV12-3 or TRBV12-4, the J gene TRBJ2-5; no definite D call. This receptor was obtained from a boy between 5 and 17 years old in good health. The CDR3 bases are TGTGCCAGCAGTCTAGGACCAGCGCGTACTAAAGAGACCCAGTACTTC. Protein product: CASSLGPARTKETQYF.